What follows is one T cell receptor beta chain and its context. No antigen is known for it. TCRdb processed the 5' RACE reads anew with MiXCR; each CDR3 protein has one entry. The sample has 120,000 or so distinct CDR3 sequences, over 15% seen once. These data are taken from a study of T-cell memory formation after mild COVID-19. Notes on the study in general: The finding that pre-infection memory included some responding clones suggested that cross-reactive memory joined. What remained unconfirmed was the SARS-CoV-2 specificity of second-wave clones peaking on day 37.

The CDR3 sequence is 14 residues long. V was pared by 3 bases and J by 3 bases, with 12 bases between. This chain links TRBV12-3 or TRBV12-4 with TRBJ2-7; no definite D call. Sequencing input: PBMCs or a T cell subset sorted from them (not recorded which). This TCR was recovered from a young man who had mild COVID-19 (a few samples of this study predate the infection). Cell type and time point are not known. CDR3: CASSLFRGGYEQYF. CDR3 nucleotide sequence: TGTGCCAGCAGTTTGTTTCGCGGCGGCTACGAGCAGTACTTC.